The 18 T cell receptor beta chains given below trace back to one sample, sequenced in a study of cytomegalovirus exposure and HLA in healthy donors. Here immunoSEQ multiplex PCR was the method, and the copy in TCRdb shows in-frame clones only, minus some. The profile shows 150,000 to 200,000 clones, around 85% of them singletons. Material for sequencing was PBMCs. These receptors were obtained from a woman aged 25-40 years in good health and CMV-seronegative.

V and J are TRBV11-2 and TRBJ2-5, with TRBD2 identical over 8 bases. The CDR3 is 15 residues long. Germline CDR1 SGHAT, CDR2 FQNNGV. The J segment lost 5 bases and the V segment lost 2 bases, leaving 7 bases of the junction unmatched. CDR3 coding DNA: TGTGCCAGCAGCTTACTGGGCGGGGGGCAGGAGACCCAGTACTTC. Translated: CASSLLGGGQETQYF.

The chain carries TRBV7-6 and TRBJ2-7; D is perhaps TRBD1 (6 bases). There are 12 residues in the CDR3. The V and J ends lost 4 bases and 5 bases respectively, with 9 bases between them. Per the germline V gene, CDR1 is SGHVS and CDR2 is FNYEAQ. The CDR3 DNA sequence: TGTGCCAGCAGCTACCCAGGGGACGAGCAGTACTTC. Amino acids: CASSYPGDEQYF.

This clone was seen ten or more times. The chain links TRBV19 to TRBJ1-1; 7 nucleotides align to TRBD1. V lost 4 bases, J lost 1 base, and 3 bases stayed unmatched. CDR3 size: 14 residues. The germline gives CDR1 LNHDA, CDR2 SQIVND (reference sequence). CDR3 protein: CASSRQGSNTEAFF. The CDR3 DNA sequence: TGTGCCAGTAGTAGACAGGGCTCGAACACTGAAGCTTTCTTT.

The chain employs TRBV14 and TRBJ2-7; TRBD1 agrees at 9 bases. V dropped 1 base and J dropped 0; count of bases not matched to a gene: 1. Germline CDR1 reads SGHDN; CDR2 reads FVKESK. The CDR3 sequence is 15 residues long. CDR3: CASSQGTGVSYEQYF. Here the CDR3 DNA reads TGTGCCAGCAGCCAAGGGACAGGGGTCTCCTACGAGCAGTACTTC.

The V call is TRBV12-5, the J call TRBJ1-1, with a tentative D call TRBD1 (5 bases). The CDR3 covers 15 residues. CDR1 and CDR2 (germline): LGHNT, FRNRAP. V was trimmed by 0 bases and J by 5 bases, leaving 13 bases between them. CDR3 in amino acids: CASGLVHTGKTEAFF. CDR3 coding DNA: TGTGCTAGTGGTTTGGTACACACAGGAAAGACTGAAGCTTTCTTT.

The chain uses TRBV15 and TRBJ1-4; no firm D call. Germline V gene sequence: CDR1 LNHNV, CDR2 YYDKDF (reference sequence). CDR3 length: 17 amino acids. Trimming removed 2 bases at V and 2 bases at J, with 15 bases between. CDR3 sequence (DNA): TGTGCCACCAGCAGAAGGCCGTCCGGGGAGACTAATGAAAAACTGTTTTTT. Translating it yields CATSRRPSGETNEKLFF.

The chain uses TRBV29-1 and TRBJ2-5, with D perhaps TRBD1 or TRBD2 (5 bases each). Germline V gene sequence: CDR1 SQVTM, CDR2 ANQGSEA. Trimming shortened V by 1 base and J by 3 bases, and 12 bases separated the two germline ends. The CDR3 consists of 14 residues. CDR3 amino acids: CSVEGGEGKETQYF. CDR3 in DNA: TGCAGCGTTGAAGGAGGTGAGGGGAAAGAGACCCAGTACTTC.

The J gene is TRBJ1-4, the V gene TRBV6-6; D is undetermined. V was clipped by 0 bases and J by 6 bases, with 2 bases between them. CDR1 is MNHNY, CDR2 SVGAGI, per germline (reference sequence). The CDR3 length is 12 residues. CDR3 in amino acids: CASSYSDEKLFF. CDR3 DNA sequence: TGTGCCAGCAGTTACTCGGATGAAAAACTGTTTTTT.

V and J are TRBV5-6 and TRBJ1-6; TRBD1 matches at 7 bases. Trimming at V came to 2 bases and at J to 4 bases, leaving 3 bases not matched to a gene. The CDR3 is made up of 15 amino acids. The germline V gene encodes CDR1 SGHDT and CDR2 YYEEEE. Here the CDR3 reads CASSLGQVYNSPLHF. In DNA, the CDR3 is TGTGCCAGCAGCTTAGGACAGGTTTATAATTCACCCCTCCACTTT.

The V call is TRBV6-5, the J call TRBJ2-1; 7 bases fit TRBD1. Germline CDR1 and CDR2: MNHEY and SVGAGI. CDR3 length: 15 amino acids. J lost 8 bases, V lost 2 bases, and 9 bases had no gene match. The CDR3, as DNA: TGTGCCAGCAGTTACGAGGGGGCGCCCGGGGATGAGCAGTTCTTC. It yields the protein CASSYEGAPGDEQFF.

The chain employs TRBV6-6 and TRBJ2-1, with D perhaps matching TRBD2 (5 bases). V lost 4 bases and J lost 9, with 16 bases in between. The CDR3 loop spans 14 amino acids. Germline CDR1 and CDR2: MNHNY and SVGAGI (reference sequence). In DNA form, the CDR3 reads TGTGCCAGCAGTTTCTCAGGACGGGGAAGTGAGCAGTTCTTC. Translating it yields CASSFSGRGSEQFF.

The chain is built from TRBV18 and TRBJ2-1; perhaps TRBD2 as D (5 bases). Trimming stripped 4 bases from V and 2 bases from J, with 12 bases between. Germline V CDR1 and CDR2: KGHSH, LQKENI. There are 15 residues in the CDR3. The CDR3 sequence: CASSQEGVPYNEQFF. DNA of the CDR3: TGTGCCAGCTCACAAGAGGGTGTCCCCTACAATGAGCAGTTCTTC.

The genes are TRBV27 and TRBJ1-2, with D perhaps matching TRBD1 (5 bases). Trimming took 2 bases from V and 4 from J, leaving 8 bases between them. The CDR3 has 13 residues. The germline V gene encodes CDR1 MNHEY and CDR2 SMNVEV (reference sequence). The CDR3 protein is CASSLQGPYGYTF. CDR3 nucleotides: TGTGCCAGCAGTTTACAGGGACCCTATGGCTACACCTTC.

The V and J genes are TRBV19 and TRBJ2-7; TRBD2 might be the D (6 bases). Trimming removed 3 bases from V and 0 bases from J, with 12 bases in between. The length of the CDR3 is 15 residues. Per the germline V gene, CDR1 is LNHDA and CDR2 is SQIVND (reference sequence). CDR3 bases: TGTGCCAGTAGTATTATTTCTAGCGACTCCTACGAGCAGTACTTC. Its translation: CASSIISSDSYEQYF.

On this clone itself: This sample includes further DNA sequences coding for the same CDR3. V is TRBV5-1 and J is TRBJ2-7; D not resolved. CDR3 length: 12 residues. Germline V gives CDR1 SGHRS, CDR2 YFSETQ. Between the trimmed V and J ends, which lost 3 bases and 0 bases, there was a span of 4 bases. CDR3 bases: TGCGCCAGCAGCTCCCTCTCCTACGAGCAGTACTTC. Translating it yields CASSSLSYEQYF.

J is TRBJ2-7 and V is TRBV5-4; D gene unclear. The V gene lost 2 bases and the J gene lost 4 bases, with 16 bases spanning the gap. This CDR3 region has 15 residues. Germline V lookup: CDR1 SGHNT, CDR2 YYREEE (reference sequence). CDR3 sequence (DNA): TGTGCCAGCAGCTTTTCGATTGGCTCCGATTACGAGCAGTACTTC. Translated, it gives CASSFSIGSDYEQYF.

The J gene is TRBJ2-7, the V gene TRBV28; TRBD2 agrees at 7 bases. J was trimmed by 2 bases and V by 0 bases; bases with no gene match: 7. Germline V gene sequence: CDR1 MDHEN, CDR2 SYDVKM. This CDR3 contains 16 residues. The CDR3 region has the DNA TGTGCCAGCAGTTTATGGGGTCAGGGAGGGACCTACGAGCAGTACTTC. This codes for CASSLWGQGGTYEQYF.

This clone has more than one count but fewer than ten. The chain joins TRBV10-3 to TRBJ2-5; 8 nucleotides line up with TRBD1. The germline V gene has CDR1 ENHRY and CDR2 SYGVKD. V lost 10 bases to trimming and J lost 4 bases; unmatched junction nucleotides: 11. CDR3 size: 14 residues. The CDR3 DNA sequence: TGTGCCAGCAGAAAGACAGGGGTTGGAGAGACCCAGTACTTC. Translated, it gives CASRKTGVGETQYF.